This T cell receptor (beta chain) appears in the sequencing data of a study of blood T cell repertoires in COVID-19. Study-level information: Samples of COVID-19 (acute and convalescent) were obtained from the United States, Italy and Spain. Nucleic acid was either cDNA or gDNA, and it came from T cells, B-cell-depleted T cells, or PBMCs.

Per the study methods: Quantification of nucleated cells was approximated via reference gene primer amplification. Sequencing was performed with immunoSEQ multiplex PCR; in TCRdb, only in-frame clones are kept and a portion is missing. The DNA was the basis for D and trimming; V, J and clone size are from that table. The sample gives about 260,000 clones, 86% of which show up once; about 8.6% is in the top ten. Unmatched junction bases numbered 8, after V lost 3 bases and J lost 0 bases. This CDR3 region has 17 residues. Germline CDR1 is MDHEN and CDR2 is SYDVKM. Sequencing was performed on peripheral blood. This sequence was found in a man aged 40-49 years with active or convalescent COVID-19. This chain links TRBV28 with TRBJ1-5, with 7 bases lining up with TRBD1. CDR3 region: CASSFPGQIYSNQPQHF. CDR3 nucleotide sequence: TGTGCCAGCAGTTTCCCGGGACAGATATATAGCAATCAGCCCCAGCATTTT.